These 21 T cell receptor beta chains were all obtained from the same sample, sequenced in a study of T-cell memory formation after mild COVID-19. TCRdb redid the calling of the 5' RACE reads with MiXCR, one entry per CDR3 protein. The sample records 150,000 to 200,000 distinct CDR3 sequences, approximately 18% being singletons. Sequencing was done on a sample of PBMCs or a T cell subset sorted from them (not recorded which). The receptor source for this set is a man between 18 and 29 years old who had mild COVID-19 (a few samples of this study predate the infection). Cell type and time point are not known.

This clonotype was seen only a few times. The rearrangement links TRBV12-3 or TRBV12-4 to TRBJ2-1, with 7 nucleotides matching TRBD1. This CDR3 contains 16 residues. The junction had 10 bases not matched to a gene; V was cut back by 6 bases and J by 2 bases. The CDR3 DNA reads as TGTGCCAGCAGCAAACCCGAAGGGGGCCCCTACAATGAGCAGTTCTTC. This translates into CASSKPEGGPYNEQFF.

V gene TRBV9 combines with J gene TRBJ2-3; no clear D gene. The CDR3 extends over 18 amino acids. Germline V gene data show CDR1 as SGDLS and CDR2 as YYNGEE. Trimming removed 0 bases at V and 4 bases at J, with 21 bases between. In DNA form, the CDR3 reads TGTGCCAGCAGCGTAGAAGGGATGGGCTTCCCACACGCAGATACGCAGTATTTT. This sequence encodes CASSVEGMGFPHADTQYF.

The chain combines TRBV5-1 with TRBJ2-2; TRBD2 is a possible D gene (6 bases). Per the germline V gene, CDR1 is SGHRS and CDR2 is YFSETQ. Trimming cost V 4 bases and J 7 bases, with 11 bases left between them. The CDR3 loop spans 13 amino acids. This CDR3 reads CASSTGGIGELFF. Here the CDR3 DNA reads TGCGCCAGCAGCACCGGAGGGATCGGGGAGCTGTTTTTT.

This clonotype was found a few times. The chain recombines TRBV7-9 with TRBJ2-1; D is perhaps TRBD1 (6 bases). The germline V gene has CDR1 SEHNR and CDR2 FQNEAQ (reference sequence). The V and J ends lost 4 bases and 6 bases respectively, with 10 bases between them. The CDR3 totals 13 residues. CDR3 region: CASSWDTANEQFF. In nucleotides, the CDR3 is TGTGCCAGCAGCTGGGACACCGCCAATGAGCAGTTCTTC.

The chain uses TRBV20-1 and TRBJ2-5; 8 positions match TRBD2. With V trimmed by 4 bases and J by 4 bases, 5 bases remained unmatched. The CDR3 runs 13 residues. CDR1 DFQATT and CDR2 SNEGSKA come from the germline V gene (reference sequence). CDR3 sequence: CSAKGGGLETQYF. The CDR3 region has the DNA TGCAGTGCTAAGGGCGGGGGGCTAGAGACCCAGTACTTC.

This chain links TRBV4-2 with TRBJ1-4; a weak D match, TRBD1 (5 bases). Germline loops: CDR1 LGHNA, CDR2 YNFKEQ. There are 16 residues in the CDR3. Trimming took 0 bases from V and 4 from J, leaving 12 bases between them. The CDR3 DNA is TGTGCCAGCAGCCAAGATCGTGACAGTCTTAATGAAAAACTGTTTTTT. This codes for CASSQDRDSLNEKLFF.

This clonotype was recorded many times. CDR3 coding DNA: TGCAGCGTGCGCACTACAGGGAGAGGTGAAGAGACCCAGTACTTC. Protein product: CSVRTTGRGEETQYF. The V and J genes are TRBV29-1 and TRBJ2-5; D is perhaps TRBD1 (6 bases). The CDR3 loop spans 15 amino acids. V lost 6 bases to trimming and J lost 3 bases, with 20 bases between them. The germline V gene has CDR1 SQVTM and CDR2 ANQGSEA.

This clonotype appeared a few times. The chain employs TRBV5-1 and TRBJ1-1, with a weak D call TRBD1 (5 bases). The germline gives CDR1 SGHRS, CDR2 YFSETQ. The CDR3 covers 16 residues. V lost 2 bases, J lost 4 bases, and 18 bases lay in between. This chain's CDR3 is CASSFSFGRGGTEAFF. The DNA of the CDR3 is TGCGCCAGCAGCTTTTCCTTTGGACGGGGCGGCACTGAAGCTTTCTTT.

This sequence joins TRBV7-9 and TRBJ2-7; no clear D gene. Germline loops: CDR1 SEHNR, CDR2 FQNEAQ (reference sequence). The CDR3 runs to 12 residues. Deletions cut 1 base from V and 9 bases from J, with 10 bases between. DNA of the CDR3: TGTGCCAGCAGCTTAGAGGGTCGGTCGCAGTACTTC. Its protein is CASSLEGRSQYF. The full variable domain, its missing parts supplied by reference TRBV7-9 and TRBJ2-7, is DTGVSQNPRHKITKRGQNVTFRCDPISEHNRLYWYRQTLGQGPEFLTYFQNEAQLEKSRLLSDRFSAERPKGSFSTLEIQRTEQGDSAMYLCASSLEGRSQYFGPGTRLTVT.

This clonotype was counted at least ten times. The V gene is TRBV20-1, the J gene TRBJ2-3, with 13 bases fitting TRBD2. The CDR3 consists of 17 residues. The V gene end was trimmed by 6 bases and the J gene end by 3 bases; junction bases not matched to a gene: 12. CDR1 is DFQATT and CDR2 is SNEGSKA in the germline V gene (reference sequence). CDR3 coding DNA: TGCAGTGCGACGACTAGCGGGGGGCCCCTTGTTACAGATACGCAGTATTTT. Protein product: CSATTSGGPLVTDTQYF.

This clonotype appeared a few times. The chain links TRBV5-1 to TRBJ2-4; D remains unclear. Per germline, CDR1 SGHRS and CDR2 YFSETQ. The CDR3 contains 14 residues. V was pared by 2 bases and J by 0 bases, with 6 bases between. DNA for the CDR3: TGCGCCAGCAGCTTTGGGCTAGCCAAAAACATTCAGTACTTC. Translated: CASSFGLAKNIQYF.

The rearrangement joins TRBV7-2 to TRBJ2-7, with 9 bases identical to TRBD2. The junction had 1 base not matched to a gene; V was cut back by 5 bases and J by 5 bases. CDR1 SGHTA and CDR2 FQGNSA come from the germline V gene. CDR3 length equals 12 residues. The CDR3 bases are TGTGCCAGCAGCCGACTAGCGGACGAGCAGTACTTC. Translation gives CASSRLADEQYF.

CDR3 bases: TGTGCCAGCGGACCAGATCTTTCGGGCACAGATACGCAGTATTTT. Translating gives CASGPDLSGTDTQYF. This chain connects TRBV3-1 to TRBJ2-3; D remains unclear. The CDR3 length is 15 residues. Trimming took off 8 bases at V and 1 base at J, with 16 bases between the two ends. CDR1 and CDR2 (germline): LGHDT, YNNKEL (reference sequence).

This clonotype showed up just a few times. CDR3 amino acids: CASTPAPGARTEAFF. CDR3 coding DNA: TGCGCCAGCACCCCGGCCCCGGGGGCGCGCACTGAAGCTTTCTTT. The V and J genes are TRBV5-1 and TRBJ1-1; D is perhaps TRBD1 (6 bases). The CDR3 covers 15 residues. The V and J ends lost 6 bases and 4 bases respectively, with 19 bases between them. Germline V lookup: CDR1 SGHRS, CDR2 YFSETQ.

The rearrangement joins TRBV24-1 to TRBJ2-1; D is uncertain. CDR1 KGHDR and CDR2 SFDVKD come from the germline V gene. The CDR3 totals 13 residues. V was clipped by 3 bases and J by 5 bases, with 7 bases between them. CDR3 nucleotides: TGTGCCACCAGTGATGTTGGACACAATGAGCAGTTCTTC. Translation gives CATSDVGHNEQFF.

This clonotype was observed a handful of times. CDR3 sequence: CASRDDSGANVLTF. The CDR3 DNA is TGTGCCAGCAGAGACGACTCTGGGGCCAACGTCCTGACTTTC. This chain links TRBV6-4 with TRBJ2-6; D uncertain. This CDR3 region has 14 residues. Germline V gene data show CDR1 as MRHNA and CDR2 as SNTAGT. Trimming took 6 bases from V and 0 from J, leaving 6 bases between them.

The table lists this clonotype with a few counts. This sequence joins TRBV12-3 or TRBV12-4 and TRBJ2-5; D not certain. V was shortened by 8 bases and J by 1 base, with 11 bases between the two germline ends. The CDR3 has 13 residues. CDR3 protein: CASRPRFQETQYF. CDR3 in DNA: TGTGCCAGCCGCCCCCGGTTCCAAGAGACCCAGTACTTC.

The genes are TRBV20-1 and TRBJ2-7; maybe TRBD2 (5 bases). Looked up from germline, CDR1 is DFQATT and CDR2 is SNEGSKA (reference sequence). The CDR3 spans 11 residues. V lost 3 bases, J lost 3 bases, and 6 bases lay in between. CDR3 nucleotide sequence: TGCAGTGCTAGCGGGAACTACGAGCAGTACTTC. It codes for CSASGNYEQYF.

Notes on this clonotype: At one of its ends the junction is not consistent with the germline gene, which may arise from a read error. The J gene is TRBJ1-2, the V gene TRBV6-1, with D perhaps TRBD1 (5 bases). CDR1 MNHNS and CDR2 SASEGT come from the germline V gene. The CDR3 runs 12 residues. The DNA for the CDR3 is TGTGCCAGCAGTGAATGGATCGGGTCAGGGAGGTTC. Protein: CASSEWIGSGRF.

The J gene is TRBJ1-6, the V gene TRBV6-5; D not certain. CDR3 length: 12 residues. CDR1 MNHEY and CDR2 SVGAGI come from the germline V gene. Deletions cut 6 bases from V and 9 bases from J, with 9 bases between. The CDR3 nucleotides read TGTGCCAGCAGCCCCGACGGTTCACCCCTCCACTTT. It is translated as CASSPDGSPLHF.

The chain combines TRBV20-1 with TRBJ2-3; TRBD2 aligns across 8 bases. V shed 3 bases and J 4 bases; nucleotides not matched to a gene: 3. Germline assignment: CDR1 DFQATT and CDR2 SNEGSKA (reference sequence). This CDR3 comprises 13 residues. The CDR3 spells CSASSGAADTQYF. DNA of the CDR3: TGCAGTGCTAGTAGCGGGGCTGCAGATACGCAGTATTTT.